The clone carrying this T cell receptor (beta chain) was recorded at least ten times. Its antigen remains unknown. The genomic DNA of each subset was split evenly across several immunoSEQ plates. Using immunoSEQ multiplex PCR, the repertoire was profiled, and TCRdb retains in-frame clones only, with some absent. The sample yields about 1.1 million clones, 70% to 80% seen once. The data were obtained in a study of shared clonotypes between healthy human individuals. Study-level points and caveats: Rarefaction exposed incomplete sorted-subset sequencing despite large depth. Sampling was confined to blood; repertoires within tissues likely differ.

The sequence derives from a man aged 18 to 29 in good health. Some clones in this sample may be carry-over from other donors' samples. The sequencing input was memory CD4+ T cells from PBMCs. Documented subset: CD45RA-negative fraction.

Here the CDR3 DNA reads TGTGCCAGCTCACCACCGGCGACCCGACCCCAGTACTTC. Residues: CASSPPATRPQYF. The rearrangement links TRBV18 to TRBJ2-5; D gene uncertain. The CDR3 is 13 residues long. Trimming took off 0 bases at V and 9 bases at J, with 11 bases between the two ends. From germline, CDR1 is KGHSH and CDR2 LQKENI.